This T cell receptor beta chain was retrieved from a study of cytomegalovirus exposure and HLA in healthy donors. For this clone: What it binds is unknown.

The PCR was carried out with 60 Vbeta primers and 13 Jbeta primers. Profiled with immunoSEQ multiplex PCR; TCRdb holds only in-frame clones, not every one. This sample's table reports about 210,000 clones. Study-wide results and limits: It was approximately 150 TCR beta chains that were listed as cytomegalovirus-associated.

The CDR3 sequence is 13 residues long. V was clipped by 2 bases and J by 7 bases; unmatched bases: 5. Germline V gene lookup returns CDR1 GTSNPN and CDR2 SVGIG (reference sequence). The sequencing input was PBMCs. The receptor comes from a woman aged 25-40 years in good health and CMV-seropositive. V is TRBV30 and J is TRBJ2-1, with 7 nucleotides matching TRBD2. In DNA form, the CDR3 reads TGTGCCTGGAGTACACTAGCGCAAAATGAGCAGTTCTTC. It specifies CAWSTLAQNEQFF.